The source of this T cell receptor (beta chain) is a study of blood T cell repertoires in COVID-19 (TCRdb year 2020). For context, the study as a whole: The collaborator samples originated in the United States, Italy and Spain and spanned the acute and convalescent phases of COVID-19. The material from the prospective study consisted of cDNA or gDNA derived from T cells, B-cell-depleted T cells, or PBMCs. Deeply sampled blood TCRbeta repertoires from subjects exposed to, actively infected with, or recovered from COVID-19 were included in the dataset. The repertoires were made available in a free public database intended to serve as a resource for research on the immune response to SARS-CoV-2. The samples were drawn from two sources: the first 160 participants of the ongoing ImmuneRACE study, and about 1,300 subjects contributed by 6 global collaborators. The sample metadata nearly always contained a de-identified subject ID, COVID-19 status, age in years and sex. HLA class I and class II types, where available, came from metadata supplied by the sample provider rather than from assay-based typing.

The research as a whole found: How much clinical and demographic metadata was included differed by source and by participant, and the metadata was provided uncurated.

This clone has only a few counts. The antigen it recognizes is unknown. The record has no base qualities; no much larger clone is one base away. The V end loses 1 base and the J end loses 6 bases, and a stretch of 21 bases separates them. The germline V gene encodes CDR1 GTSNPN and CDR2 SVGIG (reference sequence). The cysteine opens and the phenylalanine closes a CDR3 of 16 amino acids. Only the CDR3 DNA stays, 48 bases, in frame from base 1. The immunoSEQ Assay, a bias-controlled multiplex PCR, was used to amplify TCRbeta CDR3 regions from genomic DNA. The paper's data handling went like this. The number of nucleated cells in each sample was estimated from the amplification of reference gene primers within the assay. To quantify the absolute abundance of each unique TCRbeta CDR3 rearrangement, sequence reads were collapsed and filtered. For each sample, productive Simpson clonality was calculated as the square root of Simpson's diversity index across productive rearrangements. Sourced from immuneACCESS, this table was stored by TCRdb with only in-frame sequences that have V and J called. A share of the clones is absent; for the studies checked, an unresolved V gene accounts for under half, and the remainder has no known explanation. The V and J calls and clone size come from that table; D and trimming were worked out from the DNA. In all, the sample holds under 110,000 clones, and under 85% of those were seen once. The ten top clones hold more than 13% of the sample.

The collaborating institutions used their own protocols to collect whole blood in K2EDTA tubes. For TCRbeta analysis, collaborator samples were shipped as frozen whole blood, as isolated PBMCs, or as DNA extracted from either sample type. The sequence was collected from a woman aged 55-70 years with acute or convalescent COVID-19. Rearrangement joined TRBV30 to TRBJ1-1, and perhaps TRBD1 as D gene, on 5 matching bases. Input material: peripheral blood. The DNA is TGTGCCTGGAGTGACGGCGTGGGCCCCCAGGGCCCTGAAGCTTTCTTT. It encodes CAWSDGVGPQGPEAFF.